These T cell receptor beta chains were read from a single sample in a study of blood T cell repertoires in COVID-19. Using immunoSEQ multiplex PCR, the repertoire was profiled, and TCRdb retains in-frame clones only, with some absent. This table holds a few hundred thousand clones, under 90% found once. Sequencing input: peripheral blood. The receptors were gathered from a woman aged 18-30 years with acute or convalescent COVID-19. The CDR3 runs from the conserved cysteine through the conserved F or W. A D gene is named only where the DNA matches it firmly. Size is omitted from some rows. Given values are once, few, many or a class for expanded clones.

j_call: TRBJ1-4
v_call: TRBV6-6
clone_size: NA
d_call: TRBD1
cdr3_nt: TGTGCCAGCAGTCAATATATGACAGGGGAAACTAATGAAAAACTGTTTTTT
cdr3_aa: CASSQYMTGETNEKLFF

j_call: TRBJ1-6
v_call: TRBV7-9
clone_size: NA
d_call: TRBD1
cdr3_nt: TGTGCCAGCAGCTTTGGACAGGGGGCGAATTCACCCCTCCACTTT
cdr3_aa: CASSFGQGANSPLHF

j_call: TRBJ2-1
v_call: TRBV4-1
clone_size: NA
d_call: TRBD2
cdr3_nt: TGCGCCAGCAGACAGGAATCTAGCGGGCGAATCTACAATGAGCAGTTCTTC
cdr3_aa: CASRQESSGRIYNEQFF

j_call: TRBJ2-5
v_call: TRBV9
clone_size: NA
d_call: NA
cdr3_nt: TGTGCCAGCAGCCCCGAACAGGGTTCGGAGACCCAGTACTTC
cdr3_aa: CASSPEQGSETQYF

j_call: TRBJ1-6
v_call: TRBV7-2
clone_size: NA
d_call: NA
cdr3_nt: TGTGCCAGCAGCTGGATTTGGGGGGGGAATTCACCCCTCCACTTT
cdr3_aa: CASSWIWGGNSPLHF

j_call: TRBJ2-1
v_call: TRBV10-3
clone_size: NA
d_call: NA
cdr3_nt: TGTGCCATCAGTGACCCACCTGGGAGGGGGAGAGGACCCTTCTCCTACAATGAGCAGTTCTTC
cdr3_aa: CAISDPPGRGRGPFSYNEQFF

j_call: TRBJ2-5
v_call: TRBV15
clone_size: NA
d_call: TRBD2
cdr3_nt: TGTGCCACCAGCAGGACTAGCGGGAGTCCGGAGACCCAGTACTTC
cdr3_aa: CATSRTSGSPETQYF

j_call: TRBJ2-7
v_call: TRBV30
clone_size: NA
d_call: TRBD1
cdr3_nt: TGTGCCTGGAGTGTTGGGTTGGGGGACAGGAGCTCCTACGAGCAGTACTTC
cdr3_aa: CAWSVGLGDRSSYEQYF

j_call: TRBJ1-1
v_call: TRBV19
clone_size: NA
d_call: TRBD1
cdr3_nt: TGTGCCAGTAGTATAGCCCTGGGACAGTATTCGAACACTGAAGCTTTCTTT
cdr3_aa: CASSIALGQYSNTEAFF

j_call: TRBJ2-3
v_call: TRBV30
clone_size: NA
d_call: TRBD1
cdr3_nt: TGTGCCTGGAGTAGGGACAGGGGGCTTGGAGATACGCAGTATTTT
cdr3_aa: CAWSRDRGLGDTQYF

j_call: TRBJ2-1
v_call: TRBV15
clone_size: NA
d_call: NA
cdr3_nt: TGTGCCACCGCTGCCCCCCTAGCCTCTCAGTTCTTC
cdr3_aa: CATAAPLASQFF

j_call: TRBJ2-5
v_call: TRBV6-5
clone_size: NA
d_call: NA
cdr3_nt: TGTGCCAGCAGGAAAGAGGACAGTTGGGGGTTGTCCCAGTACTTC
cdr3_aa: CASRKEDSWGLSQYF

j_call: TRBJ1-1
v_call: TRBV20-1
clone_size: NA
d_call: TRBD1
cdr3_nt: TGCAGTGCTTCTTACAGGGGTAAAGCTTTCTTT
cdr3_aa: CSASYRGKAFF

j_call: TRBJ2-6
v_call: TRBV28
clone_size: once
d_call: TRBD1
cdr3_nt: TGTGCCAGCAGTCCATACCGAACCGGGACAGGGGGCGCTGGGGCCAACGTCCTGACTTTC
cdr3_aa: CASSPYRTGTGGAGANVLTF

j_call: TRBJ2-4
v_call: TRBV4-3
clone_size: few
d_call: NA
cdr3_nt: TGCGCCAGCAGCCAAGAACGAGGGGCCAAAAACATTCAGTACTTC
cdr3_aa: CASSQERGAKNIQYF

j_call: TRBJ1-1
v_call: TRBV7-2
clone_size: NA
d_call: TRBD1
cdr3_nt: TGTGCCAGCAGGTGGGACAGTTGGACTGAAGCTTTCTTT
cdr3_aa: CASRWDSWTEAFF

j_call: TRBJ2-1
v_call: TRBV6-5
clone_size: NA
d_call: NA
cdr3_nt: TGTGCCAGCAGCTTGAGCTCCTACAATGAGCAGTTCTTC
cdr3_aa: CASSLSSYNEQFF

j_call: TRBJ1-1
v_call: TRBV6-5
clone_size: NA
d_call: NA
cdr3_nt: TGTGCCAGCAGTTCCACGTACATGAACACTGAAGCTTTCTTT
cdr3_aa: CASSSTYMNTEAFF

j_call: TRBJ2-5
v_call: TRBV4-1
clone_size: NA
d_call: NA
cdr3_nt: TGCGCCAGCAGTCAGGATGGTGTGTCGAAAGAGACCCAGTACTTC
cdr3_aa: CASSQDGVSKETQYF

j_call: TRBJ1-2
v_call: TRBV5-4
clone_size: NA
d_call: TRBD1
cdr3_nt: TGTGCCAGCAGCTACGGGAACAGACAGGGCTATGGCTACACCTTC
cdr3_aa: CASSYGNRQGYGYTF

j_call: TRBJ2-2
v_call: TRBV6-4
clone_size: NA
d_call: TRBD2
cdr3_nt: TGTGCCAGCAGTGAATCTAGCGGGAGCACCGGGGAGCTGTTTTTT
cdr3_aa: CASSESSGSTGELFF

j_call: TRBJ2-7
v_call: TRBV19
clone_size: NA
d_call: TRBD2
cdr3_nt: TGTGCCAGTAGTATAGCATCCGGGGGGAGCTCCTACGAGCAGTACTTC
cdr3_aa: CASSIASGGSSYEQYF

j_call: TRBJ1-6
v_call: TRBV7-2
clone_size: NA
d_call: NA
cdr3_nt: TGTGCCAGCAGCCCCCATCGGACATTGGAATGGTCACCCCTCCACTTT
cdr3_aa: CASSPHRTLEWSPLHF

j_call: TRBJ1-5
v_call: TRBV6-2/TRBV6-3
clone_size: NA
d_call: NA
cdr3_nt: TGTGCCAGCAGTTACGGTTTTAGACAACCTAGCAATCAGCCCCAGCATTTT
cdr3_aa: CASSYGFRQPSNQPQHF

j_call: TRBJ2-5
v_call: TRBV23-1
clone_size: NA
d_call: NA
cdr3_nt: TGCGCCAGCAGTCAATGGGGGCGGCCGGAGACCCAGTACTTC
cdr3_aa: CASSQWGRPETQYF

j_call: TRBJ1-5
v_call: TRBV19
clone_size: NA
d_call: NA
cdr3_nt: TGTGCCAGTAGTGAGGGCAGTCTGATTAATCAGCCCCAGCATTTT
cdr3_aa: CASSEGSLINQPQHF

j_call: TRBJ2-7
v_call: TRBV19
clone_size: few
d_call: TRBD2
cdr3_nt: TGTGCCAGTAGTATCTCAGGTCTAGCGGGAGTCTCCTACGAGCAGTACTTC
cdr3_aa: CASSISGLAGVSYEQYF

j_call: TRBJ2-7
v_call: TRBV5-1
clone_size: NA
d_call: TRBD2
cdr3_nt: TGCGCCAGCAGCTTGGTCGGCGGGGGTGGATCCTACGAGCAGTACTTC
cdr3_aa: CASSLVGGGGSYEQYF

j_call: TRBJ2-7
v_call: TRBV4-3
clone_size: NA
d_call: TRBD2
cdr3_nt: TGCGCCAGCAGCCAAGAGAAGCGGGGGCAGTACTTC
cdr3_aa: CASSQEKRGQYF

j_call: TRBJ1-4
v_call: TRBV28
clone_size: few
d_call: NA
cdr3_nt: TGTGCCAGCAGTTTAGGGCGGGGGCGCGAAAAACTGTTTTTT
cdr3_aa: CASSLGRGREKLFF

j_call: TRBJ2-7
v_call: TRBV27
clone_size: NA
d_call: TRBD1
cdr3_nt: TGTGCCAGCAGTTTACAGGGGGCGAGGACCTACGAGCAGTACTTC
cdr3_aa: CASSLQGARTYEQYF

j_call: TRBJ1-4
v_call: TRBV10-1
clone_size: NA
d_call: NA
cdr3_nt: TGCGCCAGCAGTCCGGGACACCTAAGGGCAGCTGCAACTAATGAAAAACTGTTTTTT
cdr3_aa: CASSPGHLRAAATNEKLFF

j_call: TRBJ1-5
v_call: TRBV7-9
clone_size: NA
d_call: NA
cdr3_nt: TGTGCCAGCAGCTCCGAGGGGGACACTTATCAGCCCCAGCATTTT
cdr3_aa: CASSSEGDTYQPQHF

j_call: TRBJ2-5
v_call: TRBV5-1
clone_size: NA
d_call: TRBD1
cdr3_nt: TGCGCCAGCAGCTTGGAGATACAGGGGGCTAGTGGGGAGACCCAGTACTTC
cdr3_aa: CASSLEIQGASGETQYF

j_call: TRBJ2-7
v_call: TRBV18
clone_size: NA
d_call: NA
cdr3_nt: TGTGCCAGCTCACCACTCGGGGAGGGGGTCCACGAGCAGTACTTC
cdr3_aa: CASSPLGEGVHEQYF

j_call: TRBJ1-5
v_call: TRBV15
clone_size: NA
d_call: NA
cdr3_nt: TGTGCCACCAGCAGAGGTGCGGGAGGGGGGATTTTGCCCCAGCATTTT
cdr3_aa: CATSRGAGGGILPQHF

j_call: TRBJ1-2
v_call: TRBV14
clone_size: NA
d_call: NA
cdr3_nt: TGTGCCAGCAGCCCTAGCAATAACTATGGCTACACCTTC
cdr3_aa: CASSPSNNYGYTF

j_call: TRBJ2-4
v_call: TRBV29-1
clone_size: NA
d_call: NA
cdr3_nt: TGCAGCGTTGAAGCCAGGGGGGACATTCAGTACTTC
cdr3_aa: CSVEARGDIQYF

j_call: TRBJ2-2
v_call: TRBV3-1/TRBV3-2
clone_size: NA
d_call: TRBD2
cdr3_nt: TGTGCCAGCAGCTCAAGCGGGGCACGATCCTTCACCGGGGAGCTGTTTTTT
cdr3_aa: CASSSSGARSFTGELFF

j_call: TRBJ1-1
v_call: TRBV5-1
clone_size: NA
d_call: NA
cdr3_nt: TGCGCCAGCAGCTTCCAGGGAGGCACTGAAGCTTTCTTT
cdr3_aa: CASSFQGGTEAFF

j_call: TRBJ1-5
v_call: TRBV19
clone_size: NA
d_call: NA
cdr3_nt: TGTGCCAGTAGTTTTACAGGTGGCAATCAGCCCCAGCATTTT
cdr3_aa: CASSFTGGNQPQHF

j_call: TRBJ2-1
v_call: TRBV11-3
clone_size: NA
d_call: TRBD2
cdr3_nt: TGTGCCAGCAGCCACGGGACTAGCGGGATAGCCTCCTACAATGAGCAGTTCTTC
cdr3_aa: CASSHGTSGIASYNEQFF

j_call: TRBJ1-5
v_call: TRBV19
clone_size: NA
d_call: NA
cdr3_nt: TGTGCCAGTAGCTACAGGGATAGCAATCAGCCCCAGCATTTT
cdr3_aa: CASSYRDSNQPQHF

j_call: TRBJ1-2
v_call: TRBV28
clone_size: NA
d_call: TRBD1
cdr3_nt: TGTGCCAGCACAAACACAGGGGGCTATGGCTACACCTTC
cdr3_aa: CASTNTGGYGYTF

j_call: TRBJ2-2
v_call: TRBV29-1
clone_size: NA
d_call: NA
cdr3_nt: TGCAGCTATCAGGCTTACACCGGGGAGCTGTTTTTT
cdr3_aa: CSYQAYTGELFF

j_call: TRBJ1-4
v_call: TRBV18
clone_size: NA
d_call: NA
cdr3_nt: TGTGCCAGCTCACAAAGGGGCGGTGAAAAACTGTTTTTT
cdr3_aa: CASSQRGGEKLFF

j_call: TRBJ1-1
v_call: TRBV28
clone_size: few
d_call: TRBD1
cdr3_nt: TGTGCCAGCAGAAGCCCACAGGGGGATTCTGAAGCTTTCTTT
cdr3_aa: CASRSPQGDSEAFF

j_call: TRBJ1-6
v_call: TRBV29-1
clone_size: NA
d_call: NA
cdr3_nt: TGCAGCGTTGAGTGGGGGGGATCAGGGTATAATTCACCCCTCCACTTT
cdr3_aa: CSVEWGGSGYNSPLHF

j_call: TRBJ2-3
v_call: TRBV7-9
clone_size: NA
d_call: NA
cdr3_nt: TGTGCCAGCAGCTTAGATTTAACAGATACGCAGTATTTT
cdr3_aa: CASSLDLTDTQYF

j_call: TRBJ1-1
v_call: TRBV7-9
clone_size: NA
d_call: TRBD1
cdr3_nt: TGTGCCAGCAGTGGGGACAGTGTGTCAGTAGAAGCTTTCTTT
cdr3_aa: CASSGDSVSVEAFF

j_call: TRBJ1-3
v_call: TRBV3-1/TRBV3-2
clone_size: NA
d_call: NA
cdr3_nt: TGTGCCAGCAGCCAAATAGCTTGGGGAAACACCATATATTTT
cdr3_aa: CASSQIAWGNTIYF

j_call: TRBJ1-6
v_call: TRBV6-2/TRBV6-3
clone_size: NA
d_call: TRBD1
cdr3_nt: TGTGCCAGCAGTAAGACAGGGGTCAGAGAATCACCCCTCCACTTT
cdr3_aa: CASSKTGVRESPLHF

j_call: TRBJ1-2
v_call: TRBV6-1
clone_size: NA
d_call: TRBD1
cdr3_nt: TGTGCCAGCAGTGAGTACAGGGGACCCTATGGCTACACCTTC
cdr3_aa: CASSEYRGPYGYTF

j_call: TRBJ2-3
v_call: TRBV11-2
clone_size: NA
d_call: NA
cdr3_nt: TGTGCCAGCGCCCGGTGGGCCCTTAGCACAGATACGCAGTATTTT
cdr3_aa: CASARWALSTDTQYF

j_call: TRBJ2-2
v_call: TRBV5-1
clone_size: few
d_call: TRBD1
cdr3_nt: TGCGCCAGCAGCTCCACCTGGCCAGGGGGAAGAAACACCGGGGAGCTGTTTTTT
cdr3_aa: CASSSTWPGGRNTGELFF

j_call: TRBJ2-7
v_call: TRBV7-9
clone_size: NA
d_call: TRBD2
cdr3_nt: TGTGCCAGCAGCTCCACCCCCGGGACTAGCGGGAGGGTCTACGAGCAGTACTTC
cdr3_aa: CASSSTPGTSGRVYEQYF

j_call: TRBJ1-3
v_call: TRBV28
clone_size: NA
d_call: NA
cdr3_nt: TGTGCCAGCAGTTTGTACTCTGGAAACACCATATATTTT
cdr3_aa: CASSLYSGNTIYF

j_call: TRBJ1-4
v_call: TRBV6-2/TRBV6-3
clone_size: NA
d_call: TRBD1
cdr3_nt: TGTGCCAGCAGTAGCGGACAGGGTAATGAAAAACTGTTTTTT
cdr3_aa: CASSSGQGNEKLFF

j_call: TRBJ2-3
v_call: TRBV19
clone_size: NA
d_call: NA
cdr3_nt: TGTGCCAGTAGTATTATTCCAGGTTACACAGATACGCAGTATTTT
cdr3_aa: CASSIIPGYTDTQYF